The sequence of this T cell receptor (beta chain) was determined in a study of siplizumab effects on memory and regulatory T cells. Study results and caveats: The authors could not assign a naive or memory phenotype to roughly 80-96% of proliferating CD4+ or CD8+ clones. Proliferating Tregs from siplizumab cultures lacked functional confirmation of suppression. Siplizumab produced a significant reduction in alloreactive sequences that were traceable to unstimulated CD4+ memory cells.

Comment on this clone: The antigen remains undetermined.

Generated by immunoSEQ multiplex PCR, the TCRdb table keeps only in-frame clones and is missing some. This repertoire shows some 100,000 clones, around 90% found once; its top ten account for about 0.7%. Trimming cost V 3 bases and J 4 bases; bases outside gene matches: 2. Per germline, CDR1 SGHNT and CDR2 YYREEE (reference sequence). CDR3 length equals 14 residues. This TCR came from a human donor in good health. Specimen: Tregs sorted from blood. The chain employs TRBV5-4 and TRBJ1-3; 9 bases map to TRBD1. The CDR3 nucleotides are TGTGCCAGCAGCTCCGGGACAGGGGGAAACACCATATATTTT. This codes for CASSSGTGGNTIYF. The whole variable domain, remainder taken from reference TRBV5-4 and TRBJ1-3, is ETGVTQSPTHLIKTRGQQVTLRCSSQSGHNTVSWYQQALGQGPQFIFQYYREEENGRGNFPPRFSGLQFPNYSSELNVNALELDDSALYLCASSSGTGGNTIYFGEGSWLTVV.